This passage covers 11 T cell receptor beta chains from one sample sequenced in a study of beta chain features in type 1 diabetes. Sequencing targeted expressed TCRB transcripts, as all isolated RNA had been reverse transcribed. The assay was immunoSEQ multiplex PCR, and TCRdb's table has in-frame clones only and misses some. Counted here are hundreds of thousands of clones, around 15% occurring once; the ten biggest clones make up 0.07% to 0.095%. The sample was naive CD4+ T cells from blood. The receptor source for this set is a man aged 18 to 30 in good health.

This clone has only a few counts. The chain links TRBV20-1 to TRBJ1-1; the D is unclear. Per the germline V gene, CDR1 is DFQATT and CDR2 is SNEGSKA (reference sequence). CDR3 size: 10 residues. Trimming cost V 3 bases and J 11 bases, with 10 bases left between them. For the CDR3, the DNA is TGCAGTGCTAGTGCGAATGGGGCTTTCTTT. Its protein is CSASANGAFF.

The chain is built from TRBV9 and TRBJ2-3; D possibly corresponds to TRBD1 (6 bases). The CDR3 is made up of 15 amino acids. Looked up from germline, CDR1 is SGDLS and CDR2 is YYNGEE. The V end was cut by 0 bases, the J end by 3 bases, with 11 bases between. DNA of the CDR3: TGTGCCAGCAGCGTAGACGGACAGTTTACAGATACGCAGTATTTT. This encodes CASSVDGQFTDTQYF.

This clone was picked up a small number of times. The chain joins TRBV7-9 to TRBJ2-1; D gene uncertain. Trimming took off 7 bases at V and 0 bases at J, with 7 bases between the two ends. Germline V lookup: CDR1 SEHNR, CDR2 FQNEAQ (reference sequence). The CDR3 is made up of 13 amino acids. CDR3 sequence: CASIVSSYNEQFF. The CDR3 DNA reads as TGTGCCAGCATCGTGAGCTCCTACAATGAGCAGTTCTTC.

Here the CDR3 reads CASSSRRGSWTEAFF. CDR3 nucleotide sequence: TGTGCCAGCAGCTCCCGCAGGGGGTCTTGGACTGAAGCTTTCTTT. The V call is TRBV7-2, the J call TRBJ1-1, with TRBD1 identical over 7 bases. The CDR3 has 15 residues. Per the germline V gene, CDR1 is SGHTA and CDR2 is FQGNSA. Losses at the gene ends were 4 bases for V and 5 bases for J; bases not matched to a gene: 10.

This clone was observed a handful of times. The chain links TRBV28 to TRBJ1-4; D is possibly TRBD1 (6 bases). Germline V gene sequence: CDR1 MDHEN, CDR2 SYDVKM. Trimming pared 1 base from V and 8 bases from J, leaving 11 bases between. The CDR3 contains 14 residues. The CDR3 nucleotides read TGTGCCAGCAGTTTATCACAGGGTCGAGAAAAACTGTTTTTT. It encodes CASSLSQGREKLFF.

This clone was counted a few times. In DNA form, the CDR3 reads TGTGCCAGCAGCCGACAGGGGACAAGCAATCAGCCCCAGCATTTT. The encoded protein is CASSRQGTSNQPQHF. The rearrangement links TRBV7-9 to TRBJ1-5; 8 nucleotides match TRBD1. There are 15 residues in the CDR3. Germline CDR1 is SEHNR and CDR2 is FQNEAQ (reference sequence). Trimming removed 5 bases from V and 1 base from J; junction bases left unmatched: 4.

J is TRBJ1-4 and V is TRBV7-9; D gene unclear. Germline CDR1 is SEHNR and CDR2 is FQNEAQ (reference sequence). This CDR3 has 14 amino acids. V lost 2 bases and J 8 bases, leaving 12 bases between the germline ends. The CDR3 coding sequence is TGTGCCAGCAGCTTATTAACCTTTGGGGAAAAACTGTTTTTT. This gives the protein CASSLLTFGEKLFF.

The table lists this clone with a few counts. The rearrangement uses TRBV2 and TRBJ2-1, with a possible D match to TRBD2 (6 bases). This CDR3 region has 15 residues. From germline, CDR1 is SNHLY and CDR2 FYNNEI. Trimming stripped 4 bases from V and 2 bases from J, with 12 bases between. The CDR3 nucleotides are TGTGCCAGCAGTGTTGGAGGGGCAACCTACAATGAGCAGTTCTTC. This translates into CASSVGGATYNEQFF.

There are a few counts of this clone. CDR3 amino acids: CASSVEVWRLSWETQYF. CDR3 coding DNA: TGTGCCAGCAGCGTAGAGGTGTGGCGGCTCTCCTGGGAGACCCAGTACTTC. The gene calls are TRBV9 and TRBJ2-5; unclear D gene. Trimming shortened V by 0 bases and J by 5 bases, and 20 bases separated the two germline ends. Germline CDR1 and CDR2: SGDLS and YYNGEE. The CDR3 totals 17 residues. Supplemented by reference TRBV9 and TRBJ2-5, the full variable domain reads DSGVTQTPKHLITATGQRVTLRCSPRSGDLSVYWYQQSLDQGLQFLIQYYNGEERAKGNILERFSAQQFPDLHSELNLSSLELGDSALYFCASSVEVWRLSWETQYFGPGTRLLVL.

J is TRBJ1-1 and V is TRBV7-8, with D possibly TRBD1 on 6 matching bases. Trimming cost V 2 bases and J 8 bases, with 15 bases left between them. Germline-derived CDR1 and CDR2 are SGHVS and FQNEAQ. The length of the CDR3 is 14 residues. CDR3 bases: TGTGCCAGCAGCTTAAACCCCCCGGGGGCGGAAGCTTTCTTT. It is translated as CASSLNPPGAEAFF.

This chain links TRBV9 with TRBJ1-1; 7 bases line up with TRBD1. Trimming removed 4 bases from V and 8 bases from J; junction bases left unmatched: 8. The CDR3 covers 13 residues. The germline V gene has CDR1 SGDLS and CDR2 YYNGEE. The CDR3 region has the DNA TGTGCCAGCAGCCCCCGGGACAGAGCAGAAGCTTTCTTT. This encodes CASSPRDRAEAFF.